The entry below gives a single T cell receptor (beta chain) sequence along with its context. The data are from a study of blood T cell repertoires in COVID-19. Study-wide context: T cells, B-cell-depleted T cells, or PBMCs supplied cDNA or gDNA.

Some clones are missing from TCRdb's copy, which holds only in-frame ones; the method was immunoSEQ multiplex PCR. The sample lists over 150,000 clones, 75% to 95% seen once, with under 0.6% in the top ten. The germline V gene has CDR1 SNHLY and CDR2 FYNNEI. The V and J ends lost 10 bases and 0 bases respectively, with 12 bases between them. This CDR3 has 13 residues. Input material: peripheral blood. This rearrangement joins TRBV2 to TRBJ1-2, with D perhaps TRBD1 (6 bases). This receptor was taken from a man aged 45-65 years with acute or convalescent COVID-19. This CDR3 reads CAIGGGTNYGYTF. The CDR3 DNA sequence: TGTGCCATCGGGGGGGGCACTAACTATGGCTACACCTTC.